Listed below are T cell receptor beta chains from one sample, sequenced in a study of T cell changes during pregnancy in multiple sclerosis. Data came from immunoSEQ multiplex PCR; TCRdb stores just in-frame clones and leaves some out. Of approximately 37,000 clones listed, roughly nine tenths were seen once; the top ten hold approximately 0.81%. Sequences were derived from CD4+ T cells from peripheral blood mononuclear cells, sampled before pregnancy. These receptors all come from a female donor with multiple sclerosis, enrolled in a pregnancy study. The CDR3 runs from the conserved cysteine through the conserved F or W. A D gene is named only where the DNA matches it firmly. Clone size appears in some rows only: once, few, many, or a class for an expanded clone.

d_gene	v_gene	j_gene	abundance	len	CDR3aa	CDR3nt
TRBD2	TRBV5-1	TRBJ2-3	.	13	CASRREGTDTQYF	TGCGCCAGCAGACGGGAGGGAACAGATACGCAGTATTTT
TRBD1	TRBV6-5	TRBJ2-5	.	15	CASSLPGQPQETQYF	TGTGCCAGCAGCCTTCCGGGACAGCCCCAAGAGACCCAGTACTTC
TRBD1	TRBV19	TRBJ2-5	.	15	CASSPSTGGGETQYF	TGTGCCAGTAGTCCCAGTACAGGGGGCGGGGAGACCCAGTACTTC
TRBD2	TRBV19	TRBJ2-3	.	16	CASSILAGGRTDTQYF	TGTGCCAGTAGTATTTTAGCGGGAGGGAGGACAGATACGCAGTATTTT
TRBD2	TRBV19	TRBJ2-2	.	15	CASRVAGGSTGELFF	TGTGCCAGTCGTGTGGCGGGAGGTAGCACCGGGGAGCTGTTTTTT
.	TRBV4-2	TRBJ2-2	.	17	CASSRDLLGDNTGELFF	TGTGCCAGCAGCCGAGATTTACTGGGAGATAACACCGGGGAGCTGTTTTTT
TRBD1	TRBV28	TRBJ1-4	.	16	CASSPSGQAQGEKLFF	TGTGCCAGCAGCCCATCTGGACAGGCTCAAGGGGAAAAACTGTTTTTT
TRBD1	TRBV9	TRBJ2-7	.	15	CASSVSWDSDYEQYF	TGTGCCAGCAGCGTATCATGGGACAGTGACTACGAGCAGTACTTC
TRBD1	TRBV5-4	TRBJ2-2	.	16	CASSGTGAEDTGELFF	TGTGCCAGCAGCGGTACAGGGGCGGAGGACACCGGGGAGCTGTTTTTT
TRBD1	TRBV7-9	TRBJ2-7	.	16	CASSLPTGQDTYEQYF	TGTGCCAGCAGCTTACCCACGGGACAGGATACGTACGAGCAGTACTTC
.	TRBV5-4	TRBJ1-1	.	12	CASSLDQQGAFF	TGTGCCAGCAGCTTGGATCAGCAGGGAGCTTTCTTT
.	TRBV25-1	TRBJ2-1	.	14	CASSERLLLGEQFF	TGTGCCAGCAGTGAACGGCTACTCCTCGGGGAGCAGTTCTTC
.	TRBV6-5	TRBJ2-1	once	16	CASSSDRGGRYNEQFF	TGTGCCAGCAGTTCGGACAGGGGCGGGAGGTACAATGAGCAGTTCTTC
.	TRBV18	TRBJ2-5	.	13	CASSPSVKETQYF	TGTGCCAGCTCACCATCAGTAAAAGAGACCCAGTACTTC
.	TRBV30	TRBJ1-5	.	14	CAWSGGGSNQPQHF	TGTGCCTGGAGTGGGGGAGGAAGCAATCAGCCCCAGCATTTT
.	TRBV6-1	TRBJ2-7	.	12	CASSHRSYEQYF	TGTGCCAGCAGTCACAGGTCCTACGAGCAGTACTTC
TRBD2	TRBV5-1	TRBJ2-5	.	15	CASSSISGSLETQYF	TGCGCCAGCAGCTCTATTAGCGGGAGCCTGGAGACCCAGTACTTC
.	TRBV29-1	TRBJ2-1	.	12	CSFHLGVAEQFF	TGCAGCTTTCATTTGGGAGTCGCTGAGCAGTTCTTC
.	TRBV7-8	TRBJ2-7	.	15	CASTSGTGRSYEQYF	TGTGCCAGCACCTCCGGAACAGGGCGGTCCTACGAGCAGTACTTC
TRBD2	TRBV7-2	TRBJ2-7	.	17	CASSLAGLAGAINEQYF	TGTGCCAGCAGCTTAGCGGGGCTAGCGGGAGCTATAAACGAGCAGTACTTC
.	TRBV12-5	TRBJ2-1	.	13	CASGTDSYNEQFF	TGTGCTAGTGGGACAGACTCCTACAATGAGCAGTTCTTC
.	TRBV4-2	TRBJ2-3	.	14	CASSQEGGTDTQYF	TGTGCCAGCAGCCAAGAAGGAGGCACAGATACGCAGTATTTT
TRBD2	TRBV14	TRBJ2-1	.	14	CASSRLAGTNEQFF	TGTGCCAGCAGCCGACTAGCGGGAACGAATGAGCAGTTCTTC
TRBD2	TRBV19	TRBJ2-3	.	14	CASKVTSGSGTQYF	TGTGCCAGTAAAGTAACTAGCGGGAGCGGTACGCAGTATTTT
TRBD2	TRBV10-3	TRBJ2-7	.	14	CAISPSGSSYEQYF	TGTGCCATCAGTCCTAGCGGGAGCTCCTACGAGCAGTACTTC